This T cell receptor beta chain was captured in a study of regulatory T cells in long-lasting Graves disease. According to the study, TCR beta libraries were built with iRepertoire HTBI primers and CDR3-region Arm-PCR. TCRdb redid the calling of the multiplex PCR reads with MiXCR, one entry per CDR3 protein. The top ten clones hold roughly a fifth of a sample with some 250,000 distinct CDR3 sequences, around 19% of them seen once. Points from the study as a whole: Researchers examined only peripheral blood and not thyroid tissue. TCR diversity was lower in persistent than newly diagnosed Graves' disease. Whereas new patients shared 800 to 1,000 public clonotypes, persistent patients shared more, at 2,500 to 3,500.

This clonotype showed up many times. The antigen remains unidentified. This sample's time point: newly diagnosed GD, antithyroid drugs for less than 3 months. From PBMCs, RNA was extracted and then used to make the TCR library. Patients met American Thyroid Association criteria for Graves' disease. Germline CDR1 is GTSNPN and CDR2 is SVGIG (reference sequence). V gave up 3 bases and J gave up 7 bases, with 13 bases separating them. CDR3 length equals 12 residues. This TCR derives from a female donor with Graves disease. The chain uses TRBV30 and TRBJ2-7; no definite D call. The material sequenced was peripheral blood mononuclear cells (PBMCs), taken at new diagnosis, from a patient treated with antithyroid drugs. CDR3 sequence: CAWSQDPVEQYF. In DNA, the CDR3 is TGTGCCTGGAGCCAAGACCCGGTGGAGCAGTACTTC.